One sample yielded the 5 T cell receptor beta chains listed below, sequenced in a study of multiple sclerosis patients with progressive multifocal leukoencephalopathy. Indicated time point: time of PML onset. TCRdb keeps only in-frame clones here, not all; method: immunoSEQ multiplex PCR. The data show about 30,000 clones, with around 85% seen just once and around 12% held by the top ten. This sample comprised PBMCs, obtained from a patient treated with natalizumab. The receptors here all came from a woman aged 30 to 39 with progressive multifocal leukoencephalopathy.

The chain couples TRBV2 to TRBJ2-3, with 8 bases fitting TRBD2. The trim removed 4 bases at V and 3 bases at J, leaving 6 bases unmatched. Germline-derived CDR1 and CDR2 are SNHLY and FYNNEI. CDR3 length: 15 amino acids. Written as DNA, the CDR3 is TGTGCCAGCAGTGCCGGGGGGGGATGGACAGATACGCAGTATTTT. Encoded protein: CASSAGGGWTDTQYF.

The chain uses TRBV2 and TRBJ2-1; 8 nucleotides line up with TRBD1. The CDR3 is 13 residues long. Germline V gives CDR1 SNHLY, CDR2 FYNNEI. This chain's CDR3 is CAHRDRISDEQFF. The CDR3, as DNA: TGTGCGCACCGGGACAGGATATCTGATGAGCAGTTCTTC.

The chain joins TRBV5-1 to TRBJ2-5, with D possibly matching TRBD2 (5 bases). This CDR3 has 13 residues. V was shortened by 5 bases and J by 5 bases, with 13 bases between the two germline ends. Germline values: CDR1 SGHRS, CDR2 YFSETQ. The CDR3 loop is CASRVSGSETQYF. DNA for the CDR3: TGCGCCAGCAGAGTGTCGGGGTCGGAGACCCAGTACTTC.

This chain connects TRBV29-1 to TRBJ2-7; TRBD1 agrees at 9 bases. CDR3 length: 16 amino acids. In germline, CDR1 is SQVTM, CDR2 ANQGSEA. J lost 6 bases, V lost 6 bases, and 18 bases had no gene match. The DNA of the CDR3 is TGCAGCGTCGCAGGCGCACCGGGACAGGGACTCGCCGAGCAGTACTTC. Translation: CSVAGAPGQGLAEQYF.

This chain links TRBV10-3 with TRBJ2-5; D is unresolved. V was trimmed by 0 bases and J by 8 bases, leaving 10 bases between them. CDR3 size: 13 residues. In germline, CDR1 is ENHRY, CDR2 SYGVKD. The CDR3 DNA reads TGTGCCATCAGTGAGTCGAGTAAGGAAACCCAGTACTTC. Protein product: CAISESSKETQYF.